A single sample gave rise to the 14 T cell receptor beta chains below, sequenced in a study of blood T cell repertoires in COVID-19. Assay used: immunoSEQ multiplex PCR; TCRdb lists only in-frame clones, some missing. The data hold roughly 400,000 clones, with approximately 90% observed a single time. Material: PBMCs or T cells enriched from blood (not recorded which). Receptors originate from a woman aged 45 to 65 who had recovered from COVID-19.

The chain employs TRBV27 and TRBJ1-4; TRBD1 is a possible D gene (6 bases). V lost 5 bases and J 8 bases, leaving 21 bases between the germline ends. The CDR3 is 16 amino acids. The germline CDR1 and CDR2 sequences are MNHEY and SMNVEV (reference sequence). The CDR3 reads CASSHTGGGWREKLFF. The CDR3 DNA sequence: TGTGCCAGCAGTCACACCGGCGGGGGCTGGCGAGAAAAACTGTTTTTT.

The rearrangement uses TRBV5-1 and TRBJ1-4, with 7 bases aligning to TRBD1. The CDR3 contains 18 residues. The germline gives CDR1 SGHRS, CDR2 YFSETQ. The junction had 15 bases not matched to a gene; V was cut back by 2 bases and J by 5 bases. The CDR3 region has the DNA TGCGCCAGCAGCTTTTCTTACAGGGGAACCGAAGGAAATGAAAAACTGTTTTTT. Its protein product is CASSFSYRGTEGNEKLFF.

V and J are TRBV7-9 and TRBJ1-1, with D unresolved. Germline V gives CDR1 SEHNR, CDR2 FQNEAQ (reference sequence). This CDR3 spans 12 amino acids. Trimming removed 4 bases at V and 0 bases at J, with 3 bases between. The CDR3 spells CASSWLNTEAFF. In DNA form, the CDR3 reads TGTGCCAGCAGCTGGCTGAACACTGAAGCTTTCTTT.

The genes are TRBV11-2 and TRBJ1-2; perhaps TRBD1 as D (6 bases). Germline-derived CDR1 and CDR2 are SGHAT and FQNNGV. This CDR3 has 15 amino acids. The V and J ends lost 2 bases and 5 bases respectively, with 15 bases between them. The CDR3 DNA reads TGTGCCAGCAGCTTAACCGGAGACAGGACTTATGGCTACACCTTC. It is translated as CASSLTGDRTYGYTF.

The chain recombines TRBV4-1 with TRBJ1-1; no reliable D call. The CDR3 consists of 11 residues. The germline gives CDR1 MGHRA, CDR2 YSYEKL. Trimming took 7 bases from V and 1 from J, leaving 4 bases between them. CDR3 protein: CASKQNTEAFF. In DNA form, the CDR3 reads TGCGCCAGCAAACAGAACACTGAAGCTTTCTTT.

This chain joins TRBV7-9 and TRBJ2-7; possibly TRBD2 for D (6 bases). V dropped 4 bases and J dropped 4 bases, with 26 bases sitting between them. There are 18 residues in the CDR3. Per germline, CDR1 SEHNR and CDR2 FQNEAQ (reference sequence). As DNA, the CDR3 is TGTGCCAGCAGCTCCCGCCCGGGCATGGGCGGGGCGGAATACGAGCAGTACTTC. Residues: CASSSRPGMGGAEYEQYF.

The count of this clone is one. The V and J genes are TRBV3-1 (or the pseudogene TRBV3-2) and TRBJ2-2; TRBD1 aligns across 9 bases. CDR3 length equals 16 residues. After removal of 4 bases from V and 1 base from J, the junction contained 4 bases not matched to a gene. Per the germline V gene, CDR1 is LGHDT and CDR2 is YNNKEL (reference sequence). Written as DNA, the CDR3 is TGTGCCAGCAGCCGCCGGACAGGGGAGAACACCGGGGAGCTGTTTTTT. Its protein product is CASSRRTGENTGELFF.

CDR3 sequence reads: CASSLGGTGNEQFF. The CDR3 region has the DNA TGTGCCAGCAGCTTAGGAGGGACAGGGAATGAGCAGTTCTTC. The rearrangement links TRBV7-9 to TRBJ2-1; 9 positions agree with TRBD1. CDR3 length: 14 residues. V lost 1 base, J lost 7 bases, and 2 bases stayed unmatched. Germline CDR1 and CDR2: SEHNR and FQNEAQ (reference sequence). Filled out from reference TRBV7-9 and TRBJ2-1, the complete variable domain reads DTGVSQNPRHKITKRGQNVTFRCDPISEHNRLYWYRQTLGQGPEFLTYFQNEAQLEKSRLLSDRFSAERPKGSFSTLEIQRTEQGDSAMYLCASSLGGTGNEQFFGPGTRLTVL.

V usage is TRBV28 and J usage is TRBJ1-5; 9 positions match TRBD1. V shed 5 bases, J shed 7 bases, and the junction held 12 bases outside the gene matches. This CDR3 is built from 16 residues. Germline CDR1 is MDHEN and CDR2 is SYDVKM. DNA of the CDR3: TGTGCCAGCAGTCTTCAACAGGGGGCTTGGGGACAGCCCCAGCATTTT. Translation: CASSLQQGAWGQPQHF.

This chain uses TRBV7-2 with TRBJ1-3, with D unresolved. CDR1 is SGHTA, CDR2 FQGNSA, per germline. The length of the CDR3 is 15 residues. Trimming took 1 base from V and 3 from J, leaving 10 bases between them. The CDR3 DNA reads TGTGCCAGCAGCTTAGTCATCGGGTTTGGAAACACCATATATTTT. Protein product: CASSLVIGFGNTIYF. Looking up the rest from reference TRBV7-2 and TRBJ1-3 gives the full variable domain: GAGVSQSPSNKVTEKGKDVELRCDPISGHTALYWYRQSLGQGLEFLIYFQGNSAPDKSGLPSDRFSAERTGGSVSTLTIQRTQQEDSAVYLCASSLVIGFGNTIYFGEGSWLTVV.

The V and J genes are TRBV28 and TRBJ2-6, with TRBD1 matching 10 bases. There are 19 residues in the CDR3. The germline V gene encodes CDR1 MDHEN and CDR2 SYDVKM. The junction had 8 bases not matched to a gene; V was cut back by 0 bases and J by 3 bases. CDR3 amino acids: CASSLWFGTGVGGANVLTF. The CDR3 nucleotides are TGTGCCAGCAGTTTATGGTTCGGGACAGGGGTAGGTGGGGCCAACGTCCTGACTTTC.

The chain links TRBV9 to TRBJ2-1, with 9 bases identical to TRBD2. The CDR3 length is 16 residues. Germline V gene lookup returns CDR1 SGDLS and CDR2 YYNGEE. The V segment lost 3 bases and the J segment 0 bases; nucleotides outside the gene matches: 4. CDR3 DNA: TGTGCCAGCAGCGGAAGCGGGGGGAGCTCCTACAATGAGCAGTTCTTC. It codes for CASSGSGGSSYNEQFF.

The V and J genes are TRBV12-3 or TRBV12-4 and TRBJ1-1; TRBD1 might be the D (5 bases). The V gene lost 7 bases and the J gene lost 7 bases, with 10 bases spanning the gap. There are 11 residues in the CDR3. The DNA for the CDR3 is TGTGCCAGCACTAAGACAGTTGAAGCTTTCTTT. It is translated as CASTKTVEAFF.

This clone was counted once. This chain links TRBV18 with TRBJ2-2, with 8 bases that match TRBD1. Germline CDR1 KGHSH, CDR2 LQKENI. The CDR3 totals 17 residues. The junction had 17 bases not matched to a gene; V was cut back by 9 bases and J by 5 bases. Here the CDR3 DNA reads TGTGCCAGTTCTCGCAGGGGGCGCGGTATATCTACCGGGGAGCTGTTTTTT. This encodes CASSRRGRGISTGELFF. Full variable domain (rest looked up from reference TRBV18 and TRBJ2-2): NAGVMQNPRHLVRRRGQEARLRCSPMKGHSHVYWYRQLPEEGLKFMVYLQKENIIDESGMPKERFSAEFPKEGPSILRIQQVVRGDSAAYFCASSRRGRGISTGELFFGEGSRLTVL.